Given below is one TCR beta chain in context. The CDR3 totals 16 residues. The V gene lost 1 base and the J gene lost 2 bases, with 13 bases spanning the gap. The V gene's germline CDR1 is SNHLY and CDR2 FYNNEI. This sample is part of a study of T cell changes during pregnancy in multiple sclerosis. TCRdb keeps only in-frame clones here, not all; method: immunoSEQ multiplex PCR. The table includes 70,000 to 95,000 clones, 90% to 95% detected once. The V gene is TRBV2, the J gene TRBJ2-3; possibly TRBD1 for D (6 bases). The input for sequencing was peripheral blood, taken in the second trimester of pregnancy. This clonotype was sampled from a female donor with multiple sclerosis, enrolled in a pregnancy study. The CDR3 DNA reads TGTGCCAGCAGTGAAGGGGGGCAGGGACCCACAGATACGCAGTATTTT. Its protein is CASSEGGQGPTDTQYF. The full variable domain, with the rest looked up from reference TRBV2 and TRBJ2-3, is EPEVTQTPSHQVTQMGQEVILRCVPISNHLYFYWYRQILGQKVEFLVSFYNNEISEKSEIFDDQFSVERPDGSNFTLKIRSTKLEDSAMYFCASSEGGQGPTDTQYFGPGTRLTVL.